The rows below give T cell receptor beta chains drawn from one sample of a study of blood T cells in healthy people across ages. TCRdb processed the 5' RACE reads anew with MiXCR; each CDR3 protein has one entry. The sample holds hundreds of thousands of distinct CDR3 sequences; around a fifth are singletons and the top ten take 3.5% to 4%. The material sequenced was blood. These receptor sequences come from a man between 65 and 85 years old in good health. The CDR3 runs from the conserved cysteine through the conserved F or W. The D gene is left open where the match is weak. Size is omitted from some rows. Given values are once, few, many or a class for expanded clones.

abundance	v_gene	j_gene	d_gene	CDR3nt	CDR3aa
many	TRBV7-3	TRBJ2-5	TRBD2	TGTGCCAGCAGTTCCCTAGCGGGAGGGCCGGAGACCCAGTACTTC	CASSSLAGGPETQYF
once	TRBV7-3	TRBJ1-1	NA	TGTGCCAGCAGCCCTCAGGGGCGGGGGAACGAAGCTTTCTTT	CASSPQGRGNEAFF
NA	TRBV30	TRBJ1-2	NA	TGCGCCTGGAGCCCCCCGGACGGTTACTATGGCTACACCTTC	CAWSPPDGYYGYTF
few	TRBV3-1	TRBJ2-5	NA	TGTGCCAGCAGCCTCGGAACTAGACACGAGACCCAGTACTTC	CASSLGTRHETQYF
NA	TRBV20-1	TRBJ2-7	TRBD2	TGCAGTGCTAGAGCACTAGCGGGAGGCTACGAGCAGTACTTC	CSARALAGGYEQYF
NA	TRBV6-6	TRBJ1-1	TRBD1	TGTGCCAGCAGTAAACAGGGGCTGAACACTGAAGCTTTCTTT	CASSKQGLNTEAFF
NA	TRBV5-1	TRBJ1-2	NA	TGCGCCAGCAGCTTGGGGGGCGCGATGGATGGCTACACCTTC	CASSLGGAMDGYTF
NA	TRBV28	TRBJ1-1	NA	TGTGCCAGCAGTTCGCCACACCCTACGGGGTGGGCGAACACTGAAGCTTTCTTT	CASSSPHPTGWANTEAFF
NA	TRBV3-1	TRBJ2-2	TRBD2	TGTGCCAGCAGCCACTCTACTAGCGGGGGAACCGGGGAGCTGTTTTTT	CASSHSTSGGTGELFF
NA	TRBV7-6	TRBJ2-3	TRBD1	TGTGCCAGCAGCTCATACTCCAGGGGGGATACGCAGTATTTT	CASSSYSRGDTQYF
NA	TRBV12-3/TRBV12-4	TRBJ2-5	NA	TGTGCCAGCAGTCGTATGGGGGGTGAAGAGACCCAGTACTTC	CASSRMGGEETQYF
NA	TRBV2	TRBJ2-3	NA	TGTGCCAGCAGTGAAAGGCTAGCCGCAGATACGCAGTATTTT	CASSERLAADTQYF
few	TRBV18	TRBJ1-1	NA	TGTGCCAGCTCACCCGCGGACGGGGGGTCCCTCACTGAAGCTTTCTTT	CASSPADGGSLTEAFF
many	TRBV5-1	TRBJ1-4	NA	TGCGCCAGCAGCTCCGGACGATCGGACAGACTGTTTTTT	CASSSGRSDRLFF
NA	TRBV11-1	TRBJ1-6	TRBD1	TGTGCCAGCAGGATCCGGGACAGAGATAATTCACCCCTCCACTTT	CASRIRDRDNSPLHF
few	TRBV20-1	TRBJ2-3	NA	TGCAGTGCTAGAGCCGCGATTTCCACAGATACGCAGTATTTT	CSARAAISTDTQYF
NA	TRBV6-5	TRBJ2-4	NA	TGTGCCAGCAGTTACAACGGCCAAGGGGTCATTCAGTACTTC	CASSYNGQGVIQYF
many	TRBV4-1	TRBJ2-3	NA	TGCGCCAGCAGCCAAGATCTGGGTTTGGGCACAGATACGCAGTATTTT	CASSQDLGLGTDTQYF
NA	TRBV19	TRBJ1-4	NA	TGTGCCAGTAGTATTCGTAGGGAGACAACTAATGAAAAACTGTTTTTT	CASSIRRETTNEKLFF
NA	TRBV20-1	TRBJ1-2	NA	TGCAGTGCTAGAGTCGCAGGGGTCGGCTACACCTTC	CSARVAGVGYTF
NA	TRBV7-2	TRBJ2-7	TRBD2	TGTGCCAGCAGCTTAGTGGGGGGGAGTGGGTACTTC	CASSLVGGSGYF
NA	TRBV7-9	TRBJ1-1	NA	TGTGCCAGCAGCTCACTCACTGAAGCTTTCTTT	CASSSLTEAFF
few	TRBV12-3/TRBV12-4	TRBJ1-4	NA	TGTGCCAGCAGTTTAGTACGCGAAAAACTGTTTTTT	CASSLVREKLFF
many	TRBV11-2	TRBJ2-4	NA	TGTGCCAGCAGCCCCCGACGGACTGGAAACATTCAGTACTTC	CASSPRRTGNIQYF
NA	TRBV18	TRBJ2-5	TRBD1	TGTGCCAGCTCAAACCGACGGGACAGAGAAGAGACCCAGTACTTC	CASSNRRDREETQYF
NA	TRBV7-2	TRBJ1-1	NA	TGTGCCAGCAGCTACCCAACAGGAGCATTTGAAGCTTTCTTT	CASSYPTGAFEAFF
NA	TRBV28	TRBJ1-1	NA	TGTGCCAGCAGCCCCGGGGGCGGGGGAGCTTTCTTT	CASSPGGGGAFF
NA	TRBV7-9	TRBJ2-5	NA	TGTGCCAGCAGCTTAGATAGCGGAATACTCTTGGGGGAGACCCAGTACTTC	CASSLDSGILLGETQYF
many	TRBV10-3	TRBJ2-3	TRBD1	TGTGCCATCAGTGAGTCAATGACAGGGTCAGATACGCAGTATTTT	CAISESMTGSDTQYF
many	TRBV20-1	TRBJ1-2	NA	TGCAGTGCTAGTGCGCTTCGGGGGGCTAACTATGGCTACACCTTC	CSASALRGANYGYTF
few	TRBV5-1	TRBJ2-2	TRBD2	TGCGCCAGCAGCTTGCTCTCGACTAGCGGCACCGGGGAGCTGTTTTTT	CASSLLSTSGTGELFF
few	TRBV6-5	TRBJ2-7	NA	TGTGCCAGCAGCCCCATCGGGAGCTCCTACGAGCAGTACTTC	CASSPIGSSYEQYF
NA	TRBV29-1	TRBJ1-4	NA	TGCAGCGTTGGGAGGGGGGGAAAACTGTTTTTT	CSVGRGGKLFF
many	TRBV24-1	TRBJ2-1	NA	TGTGCCACCGGGGCCAGGGGGGACGTTGAGCAGTTCTTC	CATGARGDVEQFF
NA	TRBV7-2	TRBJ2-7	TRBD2	TGTGCCAGCAGCTTAGGGGGCGGGAGCTACCCCTACGAGCAGTACTTC	CASSLGGGSYPYEQYF
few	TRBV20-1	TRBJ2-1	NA	TGCAGTGCCCACTACAATGAGCAGTTCTTC	CSAHYNEQFF
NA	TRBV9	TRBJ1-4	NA	TGTGCCAGCAGCGTAGAATTGGGTCAGGATGAAAAACTGTTTTTT	CASSVELGQDEKLFF
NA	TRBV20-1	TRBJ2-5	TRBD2	TGCAGTGCTATTAAGCTAGCGGCAGTTGGAGAGACCCAGTACTTC	CSAIKLAAVGETQYF
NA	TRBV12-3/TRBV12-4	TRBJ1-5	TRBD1	TGTGCCAGCAGTTTCGCAGGGGGCGATGGCCAGCCCCAGCATTTT	CASSFAGGDGQPQHF
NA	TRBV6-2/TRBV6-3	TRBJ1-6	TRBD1	TGTGCCAGCAGAAACTTCCGGGACAGGGCTAATTCACCCCTCCACTTT	CASRNFRDRANSPLHF
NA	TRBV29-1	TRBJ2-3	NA	TGCAGCGTTGCCGGGACTTCAGATACGCAGTATTTT	CSVAGTSDTQYF
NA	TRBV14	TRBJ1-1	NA	TGTGCCAGCAGCCAAGATAACGGACAACTAAACATGAACACTGAAGCTTTCTTT	CASSQDNGQLNMNTEAFF
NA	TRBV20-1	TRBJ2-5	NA	TGCAGTGCTAGACCGACGATAAGGGAGACCCAGTACTTC	CSARPTIRETQYF
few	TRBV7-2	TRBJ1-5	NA	TGTGCCAGCAGCTTGGTAGGGTACGGGCAGCCCCAGCATTTT	CASSLVGYGQPQHF
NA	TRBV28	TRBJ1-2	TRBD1	TGTGCCAGCAGGGGCGCGGGACAGGGGGACTATGGCTACACCTTC	CASRGAGQGDYGYTF
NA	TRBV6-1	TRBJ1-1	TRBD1	TGTGCCAGCAGCCGATATGGGGGACAGGCAAACACTGAAGCTTTCTTT	CASSRYGGQANTEAFF
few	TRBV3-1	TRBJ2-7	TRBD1	TGTGCCAGCAGCCAACCCAGACAGGGCCACTACGAGCAGTACTTC	CASSQPRQGHYEQYF
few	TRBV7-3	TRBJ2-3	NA	TGTGCCAGCAGCTTAACGGGGACAAATTACACAGATACGCAGTATTTT	CASSLTGTNYTDTQYF
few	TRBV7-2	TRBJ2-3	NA	TGTGCCAGCAGCTTCCTCATGGGCCCTACGGCCTCCCAGTATTTT	CASSFLMGPTASQYF
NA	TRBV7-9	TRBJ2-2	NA	TGTGCCAGCAGGAGGGGGACAACGAACACCGGGGAGCTGTTTTTT	CASRRGTTNTGELFF
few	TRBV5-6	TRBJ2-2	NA	TGTGCCAGCAGCTTTGGTTGGGGGGCCCTGAACACCGGGGAGCTGTTTTTT	CASSFGWGALNTGELFF